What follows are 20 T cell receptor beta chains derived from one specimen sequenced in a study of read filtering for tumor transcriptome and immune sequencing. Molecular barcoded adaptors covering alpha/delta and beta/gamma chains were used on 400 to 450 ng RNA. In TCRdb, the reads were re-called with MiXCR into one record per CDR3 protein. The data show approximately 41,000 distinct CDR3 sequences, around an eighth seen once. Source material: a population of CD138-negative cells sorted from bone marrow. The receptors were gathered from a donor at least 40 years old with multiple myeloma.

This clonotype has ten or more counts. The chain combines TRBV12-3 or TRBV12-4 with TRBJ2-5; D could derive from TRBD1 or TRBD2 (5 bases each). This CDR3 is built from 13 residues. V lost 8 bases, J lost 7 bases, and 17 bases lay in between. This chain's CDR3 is CASRGRAVLTQYF. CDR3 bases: TGTGCCAGCCGGGGACGCGCTGTTTTGACCCAGTACTTC.

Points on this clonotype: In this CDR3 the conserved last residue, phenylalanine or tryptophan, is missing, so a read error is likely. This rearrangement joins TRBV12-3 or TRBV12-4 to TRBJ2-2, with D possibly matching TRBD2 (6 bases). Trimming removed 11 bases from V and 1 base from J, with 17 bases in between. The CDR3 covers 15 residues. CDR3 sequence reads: CAFPLGGENTGELFL. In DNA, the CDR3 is TGTGCCTTTCCCCTGGGCGGGGAGAACACCGGGGAGCTGTTTCTT.

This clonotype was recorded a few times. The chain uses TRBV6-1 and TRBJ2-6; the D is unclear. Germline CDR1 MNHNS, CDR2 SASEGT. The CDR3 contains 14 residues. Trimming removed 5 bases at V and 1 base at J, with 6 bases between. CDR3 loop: CASSLSSGANVLTF. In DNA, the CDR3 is TGTGCCAGCAGTTTGTCTTCTGGGGCCAACGTCCTGACTTTC.

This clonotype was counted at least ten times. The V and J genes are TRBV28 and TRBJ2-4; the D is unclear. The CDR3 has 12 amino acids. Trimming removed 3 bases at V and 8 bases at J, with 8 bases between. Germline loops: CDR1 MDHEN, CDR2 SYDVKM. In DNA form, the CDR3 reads TGTGCCAGCAGTTTTTTAAGGGACATTCAGTACTTC. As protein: CASSFLRDIQYF.

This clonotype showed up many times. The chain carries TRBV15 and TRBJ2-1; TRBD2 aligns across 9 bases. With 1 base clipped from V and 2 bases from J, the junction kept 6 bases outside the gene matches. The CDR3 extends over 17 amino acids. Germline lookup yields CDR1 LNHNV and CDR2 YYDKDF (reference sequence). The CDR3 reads CATSRGLREGPYNEQFF. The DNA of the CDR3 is TGTGCCACCAGCAGAGGGCTGCGGGAGGGACCCTACAATGAGCAGTTCTTC. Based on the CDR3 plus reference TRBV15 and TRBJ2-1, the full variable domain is DAMVIQNPRYQVTQFGKPVTLSCSQTLNHNVMYWYQQKSSQAPKLLFHYYDKDFNNEADTPDNFQSRRPNTSFCFLDIRSPGLGDTAMYLCATSRGLREGPYNEQFFGPGTRLTVL.

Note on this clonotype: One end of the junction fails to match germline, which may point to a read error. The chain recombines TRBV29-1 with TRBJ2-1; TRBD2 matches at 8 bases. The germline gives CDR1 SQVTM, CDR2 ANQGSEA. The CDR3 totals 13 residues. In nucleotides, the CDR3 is TGCAGCGTGTCACGCGGGGGGTACAATGGGCAGTTCTTC. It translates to CSVSRGGYNGQFF.

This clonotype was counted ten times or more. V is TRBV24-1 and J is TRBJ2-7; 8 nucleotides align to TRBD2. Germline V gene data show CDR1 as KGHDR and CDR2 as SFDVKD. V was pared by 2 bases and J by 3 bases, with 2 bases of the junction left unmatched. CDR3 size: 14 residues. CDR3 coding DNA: TGTGCCACCAGTGATTCAAGCGGGAGCTACGAGCAGTACTTC. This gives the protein CATSDSSGSYEQYF.

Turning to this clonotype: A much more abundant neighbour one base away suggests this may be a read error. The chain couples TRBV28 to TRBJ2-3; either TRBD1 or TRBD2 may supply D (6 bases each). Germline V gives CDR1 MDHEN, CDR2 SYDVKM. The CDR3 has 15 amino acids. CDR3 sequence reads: CASILTGGPTDTRYF. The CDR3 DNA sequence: TGTGCCAGCATCCTGACAGGAGGGCCCACAGATACGCGGTATTTT.

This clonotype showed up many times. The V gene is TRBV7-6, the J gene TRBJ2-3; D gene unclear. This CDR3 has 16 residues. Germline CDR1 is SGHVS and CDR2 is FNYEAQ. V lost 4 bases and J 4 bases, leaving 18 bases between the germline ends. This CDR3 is CASSSLGLTGPDTQYF. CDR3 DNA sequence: TGTGCCAGCAGCTCCCTGGGCTTAACTGGACCAGATACGCAGTATTTT. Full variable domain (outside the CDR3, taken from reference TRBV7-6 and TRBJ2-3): GAGVSQSPRYKVTKRGQDVALRCDPISGHVSLYWYRQALGQGPEFLTYFNYEAQQDKSGLPNDRFSAERPEGSISTLTIQRTEQRDSAMYRCASSSLGLTGPDTQYFGPGTRLTVL.

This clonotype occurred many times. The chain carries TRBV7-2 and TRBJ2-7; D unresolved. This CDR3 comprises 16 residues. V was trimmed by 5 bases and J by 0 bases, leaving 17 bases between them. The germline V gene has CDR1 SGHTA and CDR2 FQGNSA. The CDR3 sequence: CASSPSTRPSSYEQYF. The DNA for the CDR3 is TGTGCCAGCAGCCCCTCGACGCGCCCGAGCTCCTACGAGCAGTACTTC. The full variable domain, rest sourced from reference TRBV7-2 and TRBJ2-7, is GAGVSQSPSNKVTEKGKDVELRCDPISGHTALYWYRQSLGQGLEFLIYFQGNSAPDKSGLPSDRFSAERTGGSVSTLTIQRTQQEDSAVYLCASSPSTRPSSYEQYFGPGTRLTVT.

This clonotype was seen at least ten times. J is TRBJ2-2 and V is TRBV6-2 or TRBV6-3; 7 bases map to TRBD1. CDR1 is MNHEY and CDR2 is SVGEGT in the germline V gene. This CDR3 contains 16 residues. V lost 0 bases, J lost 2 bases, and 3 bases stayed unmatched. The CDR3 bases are TGTGCCAGCAGTTACTCGACAGGGATAAACACCGGGGAGCTGTTTTTT. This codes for CASSYSTGINTGELFF.

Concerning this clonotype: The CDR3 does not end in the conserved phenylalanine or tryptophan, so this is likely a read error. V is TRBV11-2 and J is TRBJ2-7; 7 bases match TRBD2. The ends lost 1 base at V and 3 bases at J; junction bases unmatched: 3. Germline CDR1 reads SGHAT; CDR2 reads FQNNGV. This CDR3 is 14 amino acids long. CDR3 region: CASSLAREVYEQYL. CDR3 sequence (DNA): TGTGCCAGCAGCTTAGCACGGGAGGTCTACGAGCAGTACCTC.

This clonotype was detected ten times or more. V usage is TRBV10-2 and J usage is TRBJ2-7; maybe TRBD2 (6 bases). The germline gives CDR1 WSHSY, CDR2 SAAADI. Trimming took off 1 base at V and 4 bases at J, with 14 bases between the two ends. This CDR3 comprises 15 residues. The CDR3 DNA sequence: TGCGCCAGCAGTGAGTTAGGCGGGGACTCTTACGAGCAGTACTTC. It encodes CASSELGGDSYEQYF.

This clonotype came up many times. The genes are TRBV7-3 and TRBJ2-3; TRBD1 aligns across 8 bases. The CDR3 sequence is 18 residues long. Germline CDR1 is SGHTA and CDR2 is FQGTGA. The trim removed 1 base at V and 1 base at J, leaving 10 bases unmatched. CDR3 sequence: CASSLNYGQGARTDTQYF. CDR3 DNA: TGTGCCAGCAGCTTAAACTATGGTCAGGGGGCTCGCACAGATACGCAGTATTTT.

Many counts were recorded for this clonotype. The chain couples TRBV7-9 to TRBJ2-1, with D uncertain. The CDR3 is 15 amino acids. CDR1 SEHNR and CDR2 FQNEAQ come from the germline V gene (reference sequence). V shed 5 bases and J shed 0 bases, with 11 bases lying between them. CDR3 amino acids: CASSVLTASYNEQFF. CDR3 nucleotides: TGTGCCAGCAGCGTCTTGACTGCCTCCTACAATGAGCAGTTCTTC.

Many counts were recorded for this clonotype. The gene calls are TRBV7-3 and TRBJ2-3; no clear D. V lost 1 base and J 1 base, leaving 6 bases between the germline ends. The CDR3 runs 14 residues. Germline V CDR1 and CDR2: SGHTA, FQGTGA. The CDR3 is CASSLIMGTDTQYF. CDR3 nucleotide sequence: TGTGCCAGCAGCTTAATCATGGGCACAGATACGCAGTATTTT.

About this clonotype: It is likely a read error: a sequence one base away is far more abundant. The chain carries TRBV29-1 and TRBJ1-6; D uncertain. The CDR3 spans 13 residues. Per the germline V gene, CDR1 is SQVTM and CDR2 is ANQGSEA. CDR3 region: CSVSTRMYTEASF. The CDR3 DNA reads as TGCAGCGTGTCGACTAGGATGTACACTGAAGCTTCCTTT.

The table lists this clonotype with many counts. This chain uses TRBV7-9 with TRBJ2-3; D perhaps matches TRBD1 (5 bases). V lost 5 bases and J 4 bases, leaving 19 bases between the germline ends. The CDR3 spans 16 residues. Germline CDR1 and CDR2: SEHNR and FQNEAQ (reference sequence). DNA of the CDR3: TGTGCCAGCAGCCCCCGCAGGGCGGTCTCCCCAGATACGCAGTATTTT. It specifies CASSPRRAVSPDTQYF.

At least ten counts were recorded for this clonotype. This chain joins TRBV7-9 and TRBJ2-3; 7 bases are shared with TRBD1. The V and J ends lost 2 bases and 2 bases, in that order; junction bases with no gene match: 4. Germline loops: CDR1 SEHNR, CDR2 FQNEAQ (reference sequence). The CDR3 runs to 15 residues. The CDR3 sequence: CASSLKGGDTDTQYF. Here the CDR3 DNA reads TGTGCCAGCAGCTTAAAAGGGGGCGACACAGATACGCAGTATTTT. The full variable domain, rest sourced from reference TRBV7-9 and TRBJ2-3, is DTGVSQNPRHKITKRGQNVTFRCDPISEHNRLYWYRQTLGQGPEFLTYFQNEAQLEKSRLLSDRFSAERPKGSFSTLEIQRTEQGDSAMYLCASSLKGGDTDTQYFGPGTRLTVL.

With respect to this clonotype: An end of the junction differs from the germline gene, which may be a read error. The CDR3 bases are TGTGCCAGCTTACCACCAAGGAGCGGGGCCAACGTCCTGACTTTC. This sequence encodes CASLPPRSGANVLTF. The rearrangement links TRBV18 to TRBJ2-6; D not resolved. The CDR3 totals 15 residues. Germline V lookup: CDR1 KGHSH, CDR2 LQKENI.